These T cell receptor beta chains were read from a single sample in a study of blood T cell repertoires in COVID-19. The method was immunoSEQ multiplex PCR; TCRdb's version includes in-frame clones alone and lacks a portion of them. The sample holds approximately 90,000 clones, approximately 88% seen once. Sequenced material: peripheral blood. The receptors derive from a man aged 55-75 years with COVID-19, enrolled during active disease. Each CDR3 is given with its conserved first and last residue. The order of the fields is J gene, D gene, V gene, clone size, CDR3 length, CDR3 protein, CDR3 DNA. A D gene is named only where the DNA matches it firmly. Clone size, where shown, is once, few, many, or a class for clones that have expanded.

j_call: TRBJ2-7
d_call: TRBD2
v_call: TRBV6-5
clone_size: -
cdr3_length: 13
cdr3_aa: CASSRGSPYEQYF
cdr3_nt: TGTGCCAGCAGTCGCGGGAGTCCCTACGAGCAGTACTTC

j_call: TRBJ1-1
d_call: TRBD1
v_call: TRBV6-1
clone_size: -
cdr3_length: 18
cdr3_aa: CASSEGYRGLGMNTEAFF
cdr3_nt: TGTGCCAGCAGTGAAGGATACAGGGGGCTCGGTATGAACACTGAAGCTTTCTTT

j_call: TRBJ2-2
d_call: -
v_call: TRBV7-2
clone_size: -
cdr3_length: 17
cdr3_aa: CASSLVGYAGDTGELFF
cdr3_nt: TGTGCCAGCAGCTTAGTGGGATACGCAGGGGACACCGGGGAGCTGTTTTTT

j_call: TRBJ1-5
d_call: -
v_call: TRBV24-1
clone_size: few
cdr3_length: 13
cdr3_aa: CATSDRVNQPQHF
cdr3_nt: TGTGCCACCAGTGACAGGGTCAATCAGCCCCAGCATTTT

j_call: TRBJ1-1
d_call: -
v_call: TRBV5-1
clone_size: -
cdr3_length: 15
cdr3_aa: CASSPLKGRGTEAFF
cdr3_nt: TGCGCCAGCAGCCCCCTTAAGGGCAGGGGTACTGAAGCTTTCTTT

j_call: TRBJ2-1
d_call: TRBD1
v_call: TRBV11-2
clone_size: -
cdr3_length: 15
cdr3_aa: CASSYGTGAYNEQFF
cdr3_nt: TGTGCCAGCAGCTATGGGACAGGGGCGTACAATGAGCAGTTCTTC

j_call: TRBJ1-4
d_call: TRBD1
v_call: TRBV11-3
clone_size: -
cdr3_length: 15
cdr3_aa: CASSHPDRVDEKLFF
cdr3_nt: TGTGCCAGCAGTCACCCTGACAGGGTTGACGAAAAACTGTTTTTT

j_call: TRBJ2-3
d_call: TRBD2
v_call: TRBV18
clone_size: -
cdr3_length: 16
cdr3_aa: CASSPGTSGSTDTQYF
cdr3_nt: TGTGCCAGCTCACCGGGGACTAGCGGGAGTACAGATACGCAGTATTTT

j_call: TRBJ2-1
d_call: TRBD2
v_call: TRBV7-2
clone_size: -
cdr3_length: 15
cdr3_aa: CASGIGTSSYNEQFF
cdr3_nt: TGTGCCAGCGGCATCGGGACTAGCAGCTACAATGAGCAGTTCTTC

j_call: TRBJ1-4
d_call: -
v_call: TRBV30
clone_size: -
cdr3_length: 14
cdr3_aa: CAWSTGETNEKLFF
cdr3_nt: TGTGCCTGGAGTACCGGGGAAACTAATGAAAAACTGTTTTTT

j_call: TRBJ1-2
d_call: -
v_call: TRBV2
clone_size: -
cdr3_length: 13
cdr3_aa: CASSVMAGDGYTF
cdr3_nt: TGTGCCAGCAGTGTGATGGCAGGGGATGGCTACACCTTC

j_call: TRBJ2-2
d_call: -
v_call: TRBV30
clone_size: once
cdr3_length: 14
cdr3_aa: CAWSVRRETGELFF
cdr3_nt: TGTGCCTGGAGTGTACGGAGGGAAACCGGGGAGCTGTTTTTT

j_call: TRBJ1-4
d_call: -
v_call: TRBV30
clone_size: once
cdr3_length: 13
cdr3_aa: CAWSGDNDEKLFF
cdr3_nt: TGTGCCTGGAGTGGGGACAACGATGAAAAACTGTTTTTT

j_call: TRBJ2-7
d_call: TRBD1
v_call: TRBV10-3
clone_size: -
cdr3_length: 14
cdr3_aa: CAISEATGYYEQYF
cdr3_nt: TGTGCCATCAGTGAGGCGACAGGGTATTACGAGCAGTACTTC

j_call: TRBJ1-6
d_call: TRBD1
v_call: TRBV19
clone_size: -
cdr3_length: 14
cdr3_aa: CASRLRDSNSPLHF
cdr3_nt: TGTGCCAGTAGACTCCGGGACAGTAATTCACCCCTCCACTTT

j_call: TRBJ2-5
d_call: -
v_call: TRBV7-2
clone_size: -
cdr3_length: 13
cdr3_aa: CASSLGQLETQYF
cdr3_nt: TGTGCCAGCAGCTTAGGGCAATTAGAGACCCAGTACTTC

j_call: TRBJ1-1
d_call: -
v_call: TRBV10-3
clone_size: -
cdr3_length: 13
cdr3_aa: CAIKRGGFTEAFF
cdr3_nt: TGTGCCATCAAACGGGGAGGGTTCACTGAAGCTTTCTTT

j_call: TRBJ2-5
d_call: TRBD2
v_call: TRBV30
clone_size: -
cdr3_length: 14
cdr3_aa: CAWSVRREAETQYF
cdr3_nt: TGTGCCTGGAGTGTAAGGCGGGAGGCAGAGACCCAGTACTTC

j_call: TRBJ1-5
d_call: TRBD1
v_call: TRBV24-1
clone_size: -
cdr3_length: 17
cdr3_aa: CATSDSGDSDSNQPQHF
cdr3_nt: TGTGCCACCAGTGATTCAGGGGACAGCGATAGCAATCAGCCCCAGCATTTT

j_call: TRBJ2-1
d_call: TRBD2
v_call: TRBV18
clone_size: -
cdr3_length: 16
cdr3_aa: CASSPPTGLARNEQFF
cdr3_nt: TGTGCCAGCTCACCACCGACGGGACTAGCTCGTAATGAGCAGTTCTTC

j_call: TRBJ2-7
d_call: TRBD1
v_call: TRBV6-2/TRBV6-3
clone_size: -
cdr3_length: 16
cdr3_aa: CASSYALGQGSYEQYF
cdr3_nt: TGTGCCAGCAGTTATGCCCTTGGACAGGGCTCCTACGAGCAGTACTTC

j_call: TRBJ1-3
d_call: -
v_call: TRBV7-3
clone_size: once
cdr3_length: 14
cdr3_aa: CASSLAGSGNTIYF
cdr3_nt: TGTGCCAGCAGCCTGGCGGGCTCGGGAAACACCATATATTTT

j_call: TRBJ2-7
d_call: -
v_call: TRBV11-3
clone_size: -
cdr3_length: 15
cdr3_aa: CASSTTTSGTYEQYF
cdr3_nt: TGTGCCAGCAGTACTACAACCTCCGGGACCTACGAGCAGTACTTC

j_call: TRBJ2-1
d_call: TRBD2
v_call: TRBV27
clone_size: once
cdr3_length: 14
cdr3_aa: CASSWVAGDSEQFF
cdr3_nt: TGTGCCAGCAGTTGGGTAGCGGGAGACAGTGAGCAGTTCTTC

j_call: TRBJ2-6
d_call: -
v_call: TRBV10-2
clone_size: -
cdr3_length: 15
cdr3_aa: CASSAYRAGANVLTF
cdr3_nt: TGCGCCAGCAGTGCGTACAGAGCTGGGGCCAACGTCCTGACTTTC

j_call: TRBJ2-5
d_call: -
v_call: TRBV6-5
clone_size: -
cdr3_length: 11
cdr3_aa: CASSYEGAQYF
cdr3_nt: TGTGCCAGCAGTTACGAGGGGGCCCAGTACTTC

j_call: TRBJ1-4
d_call: TRBD1
v_call: TRBV5-1
clone_size: -
cdr3_length: 15
cdr3_aa: CASSLLTGGPEKLFF
cdr3_nt: TGCGCCAGCAGCCTCCTTACAGGGGGGCCTGAAAAACTGTTTTTT

j_call: TRBJ2-7
d_call: TRBD2
v_call: TRBV7-2
clone_size: -
cdr3_length: 13
cdr3_aa: CASSLGLDYEQYF
cdr3_nt: TGTGCCAGCAGCCTAGGACTAGATTACGAGCAGTACTTC

j_call: TRBJ1-6
d_call: -
v_call: TRBV21-1
clone_size: once
cdr3_length: 15
cdr3_aa: CASSKAGGRCSPLHF
cdr3_nt: TGTGCCAGCAGCAAAGCAGGGGGCCGATGTTCACCCCTCCACTTT

j_call: TRBJ1-5
d_call: TRBD1
v_call: TRBV30
clone_size: -
cdr3_length: 14
cdr3_aa: CAWSAGTGNQPQHF
cdr3_nt: TGTGCCTGGAGTGCCGGGACAGGCAATCAGCCCCAGCATTTT

j_call: TRBJ1-4
d_call: TRBD1
v_call: TRBV4-1
clone_size: -
cdr3_length: 14
cdr3_aa: CASSLTTGNEKLFF
cdr3_nt: TGCGCCAGCAGCCTTACGACAGGGAATGAAAAACTGTTTTTT

j_call: TRBJ1-2
d_call: -
v_call: TRBV11-3
clone_size: -
cdr3_length: 15
cdr3_aa: CASSPRDGTNYGYTF
cdr3_nt: TGTGCCAGCAGCCCTCGAGATGGGACAAACTATGGCTACACCTTC

j_call: TRBJ1-2
d_call: -
v_call: TRBV7-6
clone_size: -
cdr3_length: 15
cdr3_aa: CASRAIEGDGYGYTF
cdr3_nt: TGTGCCAGCAGAGCCATTGAGGGAGACGGCTATGGCTACACCTTC

j_call: TRBJ1-3
d_call: -
v_call: TRBV19
clone_size: few
cdr3_length: 14
cdr3_aa: CASSNAVWGNTIYF
cdr3_nt: TGTGCCAGTAGTAATGCGGTTTGGGGAAACACCATATATTTT

j_call: TRBJ1-2
d_call: -
v_call: TRBV12-3/TRBV12-4
clone_size: once
cdr3_length: 13
cdr3_aa: CASSLRGARGYTF
cdr3_nt: TGTGCCAGCAGTTTAAGGGGCGCGAGGGGCTACACCTTC

j_call: TRBJ2-7
d_call: TRBD1
v_call: TRBV27
clone_size: -
cdr3_length: 15
cdr3_aa: CASRPGDSRTYEQYF
cdr3_nt: TGTGCCAGCAGACCCGGGGACAGTAGAACCTACGAGCAGTACTTC

j_call: TRBJ1-2
d_call: -
v_call: TRBV7-8
clone_size: -
cdr3_length: 13
cdr3_aa: CASSLGGFDGYTF
cdr3_nt: TGTGCCAGCAGCTTAGGGGGCTTTGATGGCTACACCTTC